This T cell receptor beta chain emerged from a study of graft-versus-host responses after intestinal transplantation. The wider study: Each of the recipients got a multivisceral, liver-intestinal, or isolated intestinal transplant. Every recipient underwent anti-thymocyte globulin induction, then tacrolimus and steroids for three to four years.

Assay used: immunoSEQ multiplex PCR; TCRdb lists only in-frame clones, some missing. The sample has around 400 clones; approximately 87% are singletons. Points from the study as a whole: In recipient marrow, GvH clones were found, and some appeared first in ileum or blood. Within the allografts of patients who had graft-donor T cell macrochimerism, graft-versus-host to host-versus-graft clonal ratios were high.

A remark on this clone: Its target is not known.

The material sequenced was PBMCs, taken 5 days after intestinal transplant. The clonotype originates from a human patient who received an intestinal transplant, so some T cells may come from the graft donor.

The CDR3 sequence is CASSLGGFLSGNTIYF. As DNA, the CDR3 is TGTGCCAGCAGCTTGGGGGGGTTCCTCTCTGGAAACACCATATATTTT. V usage is TRBV11-2 and J usage is TRBJ1-3, with D perhaps matching TRBD1 (5 bases). Trimming pared 3 bases from V and 0 bases from J, leaving 12 bases between. The germline V gene has CDR1 SGHAT and CDR2 FQNNGV. The CDR3 length is 16 residues. The variable domain in full, with the rest retrieved from reference TRBV11-2 and TRBJ1-3, is EAGVAQSPRYKIIEKRQSVAFWCNPISGHATLYWYQQILGQGPKLLIQFQNNGVVDDSQLPKDRFSAERLKGVDSTLKIQPAKLEDSAVYLCASSLGGFLSGNTIYFGEGSWLTVV.